Listed below are T cell receptor beta chains from one sample, sequenced in a study of blood T cell repertoires in COVID-19. Repertoires were generated with immunoSEQ multiplex PCR, while TCRdb's copy carries only in-frame clones and drops some. Among some 240,000 clones listed, 84% were seen once. The sequencing sample was made of peripheral blood. Source of these receptors: a middle-aged woman who had recovered from COVID-19. The CDR3 runs from the conserved cysteine through the conserved F or W. A D gene is named only where the DNA matches it firmly. For some rows the clone size is stated as once, few or many, or as a class when expanded; others skip it.

TGTGCCAGCCTCCTCTCACAGCCAAACTATGGCTACACCTTC CASLLSQPNYGYTF TRBV6-5 . . TRBJ1-2
TGTGCCAGCAGCCAAGATCGGTCCACCATTACGCAGTATTTT CASSQDRSTITQYF TRBV4-2 . . TRBJ2-3
TGTGCCAGCAGCTTATCGCGGGGGGATGGAAACACCATATATTTT CASSLSRGDGNTIYF TRBV11-2 . . TRBJ1-3
TGTGCCAGCAGCTTGGAGGTCGGGACAGGGGGCACTGAAGCTTTCTTT CASSLEVGTGGTEAFF TRBV5-5 TRBD1 once TRBJ1-1
TGTGCCAGCAGCCAGGGACAGACGAGTGAAAAACTGTTTTTT CASSQGQTSEKLFF TRBV7-9 TRBD1 . TRBJ1-4
TGTGCCAGCAACTCGGAAGCCGGACAACCGCCCCAGCATTTT CASNSEAGQPPQHF TRBV2 . . TRBJ1-5
TGTGCCAGCAGTGAACAGCGAGGTTCCTCTTCCACCGGGGAGCTGTTTTTT CASSEQRGSSSTGELFF TRBV2 . few TRBJ2-2
TGTGCCAGCAGCCCCGGGGGGCTGAGGGGCAATGAGCAGTTCTTC CASSPGGLRGNEQFF TRBV28 . . TRBJ2-1
TGTGCCAGCAGTGCCTACTCGACAGGGGGCGCCTACGAGCAGTACTTC CASSAYSTGGAYEQYF TRBV6-1 TRBD1 . TRBJ2-7
TGTGCCAGCAGTCCCCGATGGGGGGGCGCCTACAATGAGCAGTTCTTC CASSPRWGGAYNEQFF TRBV27 . . TRBJ2-1
TGCGCCAGCAGCCAGTCCTTGGGACAGGGATATGAAAAACTGTTTTTT CASSQSLGQGYEKLFF TRBV4-1 TRBD1 few TRBJ1-4
TGCGCCAGCAGCCGGAGCCGGGACAGGGGGCTCTTCACAGATACGCAGTATTTT CASSRSRDRGLFTDTQYF TRBV4-1 TRBD1 . TRBJ2-3
TGTGCCAGCAGCTCTCGACAGGGGGGTCAGTATTTT CASSSRQGGQYF TRBV5-6 TRBD1 . TRBJ2-3
TGTGCCAGCAGTGCAACACAGTATAATTCACCCCTCCACTTT CASSATQYNSPLHF TRBV2 . . TRBJ1-6
TGTGCCAGCAGTTTAGGCCTGTGGCGTGGAGGGGATAGCAATCAGCCCCAGCATTTT CASSLGLWRGGDSNQPQHF TRBV28 . . TRBJ1-5
TGTGCCAGCAGTGAGCGGGAGAACACTGAAGCTTTCTTT CASSERENTEAFF TRBV6-4 . . TRBJ1-1
TGTGCCACCAGCAGAGGCGGGGGGGTCGGTAGTTTCTCTGAAGCTTTCTTT CATSRGGGVGSFSEAFF TRBV15 . . TRBJ1-1
TGTGCCAGCAGTTGGACAGGTTCCTACAATGAGCAGTTCTTC CASSWTGSYNEQFF TRBV6-5 TRBD1 . TRBJ2-1
TGTGCCAGTAGTTTTCGACAGACGAATGAAAAACTGTTTTTT CASSFRQTNEKLFF TRBV19 . . TRBJ1-4
TGTGCCACCAGTGGAGGGACAGGGGGCACAGATACGCAGTATTTT CATSGGTGGTDTQYF TRBV24-1 TRBD1 . TRBJ2-3
TGTGCCAGCAGTATGAGACAGGGTTATGGCTACACCTTC CASSMRQGYGYTF TRBV2 TRBD1 . TRBJ1-2
TGCGCCAGCAGCTTGGGGGACACCATCTATGGCTACACCTTC CASSLGDTIYGYTF TRBV5-1 . . TRBJ1-2
TGTGCCAGCACTTCAGACAGTAGGGACGAGCAGTACTTC CASTSDSRDEQYF TRBV6-5 . . TRBJ2-7
TGTGCCAGCTCTCCCTCTGACAGATCCGAGCAGTACTTC CASSPSDRSEQYF TRBV18 . . TRBJ2-7
TGTGCCAGCAGCTTTTCGACAGGCTCCTACAATGAGCAGTTCTTC CASSFSTGSYNEQFF TRBV7-8 . . TRBJ2-1
TGTGCCAGCTCACCAGCGGGGGACCACGAGCAGTACTTC CASSPAGDHEQYF TRBV18 TRBD2 . TRBJ2-7
TGTGCCAGCAGTTCCGTCCCTCCGGGGGGGGCCAGGCGGTACTTC CASSSVPPGGARRYF TRBV27 TRBD2 . TRBJ2-5
TGTGCCTGGAGTGTACTAAGCGGGGGCACTGAGCAGTTCTTC CAWSVLSGGTEQFF TRBV30 TRBD2 . TRBJ2-1
TGTGCCAGCAGTTTAGGGCAGGGGACCCTTGGAGCTTTCTTT CASSLGQGTLGAFF TRBV28 . . TRBJ1-1
TGTGCCAGCTCACTTGGACAGAATGAAAAACTGTTTTTT CASSLGQNEKLFF TRBV18 . . TRBJ1-4
TGTGCCAGCAGCAACAGGGGGAGCCAAGAGACCCAGTACTTC CASSNRGSQETQYF TRBV6-5 TRBD1 . TRBJ2-5
TGTGCCTGCCCGGGGACAGGGGGCTACAATGAGCAGTTCTTC CACPGTGGYNEQFF TRBV30 TRBD1 . TRBJ2-1
TGTGCCAGCAGCCGGTCACAGTTCTCTGGAAACACCATATATTTT CASSRSQFSGNTIYF TRBV7-9 . once TRBJ1-3
TGTGCCAGCAGTTTTCTGGAGCAGTACTTC CASSFLEQYF TRBV6-5 . . TRBJ2-7
TGTGCCAGCAGCCTTGGACAGGTGTATGGCTACACCTTC CASSLGQVYGYTF TRBV7-9 TRBD1 . TRBJ1-2
TGTGCCAGCAGCTTACTGGAGGGACACACCGGGGAGCTGTTTTTT CASSLLEGHTGELFF TRBV7-9 . few TRBJ2-2
TGTGCCAGCTCCGATGGGCCGGGAGGCCAAGAGACCCAGTACTTC CASSDGPGGQETQYF TRBV14 TRBD2 . TRBJ2-5